Included here is one TCR beta chain sequence, with context. Its antigen is still unknown. Time point meaning: week 5, during vaccination. Every single dose of the vaccine, 300 ug of mutant IDH1 20-mer peptide, came with topical imiquimod. The sample is drawn from a study of a mutant IDH1 vaccine in newly diagnosed glioma. Study-level background: Vaccine dosing followed radiotherapy by 4-6 weeks, or accompanied temozolomide cycles. Previous care, which was radiotherapy, temozolomide, or both, most often involved both.

The repertoire was sequenced with immunoSEQ multiplex PCR; TCRdb's copy has only in-frame clones and lacks some. This table holds 56,000 or so clones, approximately 78% found once. Regarding the study as a whole: Pseudoprogression appeared independent of alterations in top peripheral clonotypes. Immune responses induced by vaccination arose in around 93% of the patients.

V lost 5 bases and J lost 4; bases outside the gene matches: 5. Germline V gene data show CDR1 as SGHTA and CDR2 as FQGNSA. The length of the CDR3 is 14 residues. This sequence originates from a woman aged 40 to 55 with glioma. V usage is TRBV7-2 and J usage is TRBJ2-5; 9 bases match TRBD2. This material consisted of PBMCs, taken from a glioma patient whose treatment included an IDH1 peptide vaccine. The CDR3 loop is CASSLGLARETQYF. DNA of the CDR3: TGTGCCAGCAGCCTCGGACTAGCGAGAGAGACCCAGTACTTC.